These T cell receptor beta chains were read from a single sample in a study of blood T cell repertoires in COVID-19. The table came from immunoSEQ multiplex PCR; TCRdb's copy has only in-frame clones and leaves some out. The table shows roughly 260,000 clones, with more than 70% occurring only once. The sequenced material came from peripheral blood. The receptors were gathered from a woman between 35 and 50 years old who had recovered from COVID-19. CDR3s include the opening cysteine and the closing phenylalanine or tryptophan. The D gene is left open where the match is weak. Rows may omit the clone size; those that give it use once, few, many or a size class.

size	V	D	J	CDR3	DNA
-	TRBV7-9	-	TRBJ2-7	CASSLAEGGTYEQYF	TGTGCCAGCAGCTTAGCGGAAGGGGGTACCTACGAGCAGTACTTC
few	TRBV19	-	TRBJ1-5	CASSIIRQGGQPQHF	TGTGCCAGTAGTATAATCCGGCAGGGAGGTCAGCCCCAGCATTTT
once	TRBV4-2	TRBD1	TRBJ1-5	CASSQKAGGQPQHF	TGTGCCAGCAGCCAAAAGGCAGGGGGTCAGCCCCAGCATTTT
-	TRBV6-5	-	TRBJ2-7	CASSYLSRNEQYF	TGTGCCAGCAGTTACTTGTCCAGGAACGAGCAGTACTTC
-	TRBV7-6	-	TRBJ2-7	CASSLRSGEGTYEQYF	TGTGCCAGCAGCCTTCGCTCAGGGGAAGGGACCTACGAGCAGTACTTC
-	TRBV19	-	TRBJ1-6	CASSSSVSFANSPLHF	TGTGCCAGTAGTTCTAGTGTATCATTCGCCAATTCACCCCTCCACTTT
-	TRBV5-1	TRBD2	TRBJ2-3	CASSFTSGEQYTQYF	TGCGCCAGCAGCTTTACTAGCGGCGAGCAGTATACGCAGTATTTT
-	TRBV12-3/TRBV12-4	TRBD1	TRBJ1-1	CASRRQGYTEAFF	TGTGCCAGCAGACGACAGGGTTACACTGAAGCTTTCTTT
few	TRBV29-1	-	TRBJ2-7	CSGAGPSYEQYF	TGCAGCGGGGCAGGCCCCTCCTACGAGCAGTACTTC
-	TRBV5-4	TRBD1	TRBJ1-4	CASSVKDRGPNEKLFF	TGTGCCAGCAGCGTAAAAGACAGGGGGCCGAATGAAAAACTGTTTTTT
-	TRBV3-1/TRBV3-2	TRBD2	TRBJ2-7	CASSSSPGLAGDGQYF	TGTGCCAGCAGTTCTTCTCCGGGACTAGCGGGAGACGGGCAGTACTTC
-	TRBV19	TRBD1	TRBJ2-7	CASSPLTGGYEQYF	TGTGCCAGTAGCCCGCTTACAGGGGGCTACGAGCAGTACTTC
-	TRBV28	TRBD2	TRBJ2-1	CASMAGGSSYNEQFF	TGTGCCAGCATGGCGGGGGGGAGCTCCTACAATGAGCAGTTCTTC
once	TRBV7-9	-	TRBJ1-2	CASRLGQGGYTF	TGTGCCAGCAGACTTGGCCAGGGCGGCTACACCTTC
-	TRBV5-1	TRBD1	TRBJ1-2	CASSLGQGNFYGYTF	TGCGCCAGCAGCTTAGGACAGGGGAATTTCTATGGCTACACCTTC
-	TRBV19	-	TRBJ1-1	CASSIWARNQNTEAFF	TGTGCCAGTAGTATATGGGCCAGGAACCAGAACACTGAAGCTTTCTTT
once	TRBV6-5	-	TRBJ1-6	CASSYYGVGNSPLHF	TGTGCCAGCAGTTACTACGGGGTCGGGAATTCACCCCTCCACTTT
-	TRBV5-1	TRBD1	TRBJ2-3	CASSWGQGQDTQYF	TGCGCCAGCAGCTGGGGACAGGGTCAAGATACGCAGTATTTT
once	TRBV5-6	TRBD1	TRBJ2-2	CASRLGTGYTGELFF	TGTGCCAGCAGGTTGGGGACAGGCTACACCGGGGAGCTGTTTTTT
-	TRBV11-3	TRBD2	TRBJ2-7	CASRIAGGRYEQYF	TGTGCCAGCAGGATAGCGGGAGGGAGGTACGAGCAGTACTTC
-	TRBV6-6	TRBD1	TRBJ2-2	CASSYLMTGGTGELFF	TGTGCCAGCAGTTACTTGATGACAGGGGGCACCGGGGAGCTGTTTTTT
-	TRBV7-2	-	TRBJ2-2	CASSLDRSNTGELFF	TGTGCCAGCAGCTTGGACAGATCGAACACCGGGGAGCTGTTTTTT
-	TRBV20-1	-	TRBJ2-7	CSASSARVPYEQYF	TGCAGTGCTAGTTCGGCGCGGGTACCCTACGAGCAGTACTTC
-	TRBV28	TRBD2	TRBJ2-2	CASSSAGANTGELFF	TGTGCCAGCAGTTCCGCGGGGGCGAACACCGGGGAGCTGTTTTTT
once	TRBV4-3	-	TRBJ2-3	CASSQGQADTQYF	TGCGCCAGCAGCCAAGGACAGGCCGATACGCAGTATTTT
-	TRBV2	TRBD1	TRBJ1-4	CASSPRQGTYEKLFF	TGTGCCAGCAGCCCGCGACAGGGAACGTATGAAAAACTGTTTTTT
-	TRBV20-1	-	TRBJ2-5	CSATSQETQYF	TGCAGTGCTACCAGTCAAGAGACCCAGTACTTC
-	TRBV7-3	-	TRBJ2-3	CASSPSGATDTQYF	TGTGCCAGCAGCCCCTCTGGGGCTACAGATACGCAGTATTTT
-	TRBV14	TRBD2	TRBJ2-1	CASSQELAGGWDEQFF	TGTGCCAGCAGCCAAGAACTAGCGGGAGGGTGGGATGAGCAGTTCTTC
few	TRBV19	TRBD1	TRBJ2-7	CASSVSGGKSHEQYF	TGTGCCAGTTCCGTCTCAGGGGGCAAGAGCCACGAGCAGTACTTC
-	TRBV5-1	TRBD1	TRBJ2-2	CASRTGTGGISGELFF	TGCGCCAGCAGGACGGGGACAGGGGGCATCTCCGGGGAGCTGTTTTTT
-	TRBV11-3	TRBD1	TRBJ2-3	CASSARGGQVTDTQYF	TGTGCCAGCAGCGCTCGAGGGGGACAGGTCACAGATACGCAGTATTTT
-	TRBV7-9	TRBD1	TRBJ2-3	CASSPGQGFTDTQYF	TGTGCCAGCAGCCCGGGACAGGGGTTCACAGATACGCAGTATTTT
-	TRBV5-1	-	TRBJ2-7	CASSLTVLSSYEQYF	TGCGCCAGCAGCTTGACGGTATTATCCTCCTACGAGCAGTACTTC
-	TRBV7-2	TRBD2	TRBJ2-5	CATHTTGGGRGTQYF	TGTGCCACCCATACCACCGGGGGGGGGCGTGGGACCCAGTACTTC
-	TRBV2	-	TRBJ2-7	CASSESLAQTYEQYF	TGTGCCAGCAGTGAATCCCTAGCTCAGACCTACGAGCAGTACTTC
-	TRBV5-8	TRBD2	TRBJ2-2	CASSLGGGGIPPGELFF	TGTGCCAGCAGCTTGGGTGGGGGGGGAATCCCCCCCGGGGAGCTGTTTTTT
-	TRBV11-3	TRBD1	TRBJ1-1	CASSPRQGLNVEAFF	TGTGCCAGCAGCCCCAGACAGGGGTTGAACGTGGAAGCTTTCTTT
-	TRBV6-6	TRBD1	TRBJ2-7	CASSSQGIYEQYF	TGTGCCAGCAGCTCACAGGGGATCTACGAGCAGTACTTC
-	TRBV28	-	TRBJ2-7	CASSRTASYEQYF	TGTGCCAGCAGCCGGACAGCCTCCTACGAGCAGTACTTC
-	TRBV5-6	-	TRBJ1-4	CASSRGGGSEKLFF	TGTGCCAGCAGCCGTGGGGGAGGTAGTGAAAAACTGTTTTTT
-	TRBV10-3	TRBD1	TRBJ1-5	CAISQGALRPGGNQPQHF	TGTGCCATCAGTCAGGGGGCCCTTCGACCCGGCGGCAATCAGCCCCAGCATTTT
-	TRBV2	-	TRBJ2-7	CASNLQGESYEQYF	TGTGCCAGCAACCTACAGGGAGAGTCCTACGAGCAGTACTTC
-	TRBV4-3	TRBD2	TRBJ2-1	CASSQDRGGTANNEQFF	TGCGCCAGCAGCCAAGATCGGGGGGGGACTGCTAATAATGAGCAGTTCTTC
-	TRBV7-9	-	TRBJ1-5	CASSFGGNQPQHF	TGTGCCAGCAGCTTCGGAGGTAATCAGCCCCAGCATTTT